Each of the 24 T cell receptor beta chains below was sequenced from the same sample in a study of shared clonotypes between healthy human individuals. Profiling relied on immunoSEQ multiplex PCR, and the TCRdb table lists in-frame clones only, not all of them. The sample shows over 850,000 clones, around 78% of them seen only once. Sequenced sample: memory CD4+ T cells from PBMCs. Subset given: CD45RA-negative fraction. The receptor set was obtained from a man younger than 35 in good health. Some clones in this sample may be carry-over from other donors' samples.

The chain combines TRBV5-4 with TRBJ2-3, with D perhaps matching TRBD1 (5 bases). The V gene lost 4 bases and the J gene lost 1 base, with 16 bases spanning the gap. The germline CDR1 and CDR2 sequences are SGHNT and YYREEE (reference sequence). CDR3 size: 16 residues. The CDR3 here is CASSQVGRTGTDTQYF. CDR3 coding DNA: TGTGCCAGCAGCCAAGTGGGGCGGACGGGCACAGATACGCAGTATTTT.

The CDR3 region is CASSQQIGLRYNEQFF. The CDR3 DNA reads TGTGCCAGCAGCCAGCAGATAGGGTTACGGTACAATGAGCAGTTCTTC. This chain links TRBV4-2 with TRBJ2-1; D ambiguous. Germline V CDR1 and CDR2: LGHNA, YNFKEQ. Trimming removed 3 bases from V and 4 bases from J, with 16 bases in between. This CDR3 has 16 residues.

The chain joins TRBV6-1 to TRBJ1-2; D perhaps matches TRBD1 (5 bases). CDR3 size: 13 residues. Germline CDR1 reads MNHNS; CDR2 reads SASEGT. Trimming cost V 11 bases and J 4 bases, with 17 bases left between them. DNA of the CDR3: TGTGCCCTCAGCCTGGGGGTTACCTATGGCTACACCTTC. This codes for CALSLGVTYGYTF.

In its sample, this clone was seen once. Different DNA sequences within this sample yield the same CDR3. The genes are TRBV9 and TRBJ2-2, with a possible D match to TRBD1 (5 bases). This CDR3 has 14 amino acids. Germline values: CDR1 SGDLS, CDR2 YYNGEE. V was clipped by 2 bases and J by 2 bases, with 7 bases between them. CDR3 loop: CASSVRANTGELFF. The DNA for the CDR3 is TGTGCCAGCAGCGTCAGGGCCAACACCGGGGAGCTGTTTTTT.

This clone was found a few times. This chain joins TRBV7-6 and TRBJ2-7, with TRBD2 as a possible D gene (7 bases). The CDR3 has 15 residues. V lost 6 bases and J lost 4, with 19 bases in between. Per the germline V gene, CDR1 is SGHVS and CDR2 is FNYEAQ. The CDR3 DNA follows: TGTGCCAGCAGTCTAGGGGGGGACCACTTATACGAGCAGTACTTC. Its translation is CASSLGGDHLYEQYF. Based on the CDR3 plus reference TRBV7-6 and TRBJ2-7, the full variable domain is GAGVSQSPRYKVTKRGQDVALRCDPISGHVSLYWYRQALGQGPEFLTYFNYEAQQDKSGLPNDRFSAERPEGSISTLTIQRTEQRDSAMYRCASSLGGDHLYEQYFGPGTRLTVT.

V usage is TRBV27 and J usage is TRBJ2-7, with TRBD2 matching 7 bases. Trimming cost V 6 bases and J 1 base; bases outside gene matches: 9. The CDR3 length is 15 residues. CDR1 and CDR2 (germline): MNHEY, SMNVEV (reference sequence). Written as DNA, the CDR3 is TGTGCCAGCAGACCGACTAGCCCACCTTCCTACGAGCAGTACTTC. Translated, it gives CASRPTSPPSYEQYF.

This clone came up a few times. CDR3 coding DNA: TGTGCCAGCAGCTCGAGACAGGACAACAATGAGCAGTTCTTC. Its protein product is CASSSRQDNNEQFF. The genes are TRBV7-6 and TRBJ2-1; tentatively, D is TRBD1 (6 bases). Germline-derived CDR1 and CDR2 are SGHVS and FNYEAQ. Trimming removed 4 bases at V and 5 bases at J, with 12 bases between. This CDR3 contains 14 residues.

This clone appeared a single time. The CDR3 nucleotides are TGCGCCAGCAGTGAGTCCGGCCTAGCGCCTTGCGGGGGATACGAGCAGTACTTC. As protein: CASSESGLAPCGGYEQYF. This chain joins TRBV10-1 and TRBJ2-7, with TRBD2 matching over 7 bases. With 0 bases clipped from V and 4 bases from J, the junction kept 15 bases outside the gene matches. This CDR3 spans 18 amino acids. Germline CDR1 WNHNN, CDR2 SYGVQD (reference sequence).

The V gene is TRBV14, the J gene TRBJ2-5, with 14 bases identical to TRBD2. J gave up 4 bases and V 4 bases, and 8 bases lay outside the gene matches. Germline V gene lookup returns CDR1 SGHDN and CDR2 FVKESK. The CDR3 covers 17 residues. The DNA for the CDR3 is TGTGCCAGCAGCCCCAGAACCGGGACTAGCGGGAGAGAGACCCAGTACTTC. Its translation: CASSPRTGTSGRETQYF.

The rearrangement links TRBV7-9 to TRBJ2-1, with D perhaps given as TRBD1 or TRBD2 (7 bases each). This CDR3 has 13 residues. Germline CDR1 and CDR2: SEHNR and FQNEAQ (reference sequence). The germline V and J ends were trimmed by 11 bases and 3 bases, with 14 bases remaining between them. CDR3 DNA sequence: TGTGCCGGGGGGAGGGACAGCTACAATGAGCAGTTCTTC. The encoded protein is CAGGRDSYNEQFF.

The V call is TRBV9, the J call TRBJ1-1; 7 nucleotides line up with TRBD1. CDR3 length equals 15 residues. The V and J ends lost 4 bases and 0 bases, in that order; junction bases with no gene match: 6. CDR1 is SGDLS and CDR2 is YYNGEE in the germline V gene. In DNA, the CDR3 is TGTGCCAGCAGCCCTCGGGACAGACTGAACACTGAAGCTTTCTTT. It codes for CASSPRDRLNTEAFF.

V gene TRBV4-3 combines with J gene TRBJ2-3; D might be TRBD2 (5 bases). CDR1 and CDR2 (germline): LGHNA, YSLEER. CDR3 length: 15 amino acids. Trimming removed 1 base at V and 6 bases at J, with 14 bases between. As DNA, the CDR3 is TGCGCCAGCAGCCAAGGGCAAGGGTCGGGGGATACGCAGTATTTT. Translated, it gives CASSQGQGSGDTQYF.

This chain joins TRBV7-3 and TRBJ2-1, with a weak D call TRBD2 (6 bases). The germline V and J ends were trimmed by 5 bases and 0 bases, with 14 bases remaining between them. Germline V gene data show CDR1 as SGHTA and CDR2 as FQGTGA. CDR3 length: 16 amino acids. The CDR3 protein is CASSPHSGSSYNEQFF. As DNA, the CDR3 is TGTGCCAGCAGCCCACATAGCGGTAGCTCCTACAATGAGCAGTTCTTC.

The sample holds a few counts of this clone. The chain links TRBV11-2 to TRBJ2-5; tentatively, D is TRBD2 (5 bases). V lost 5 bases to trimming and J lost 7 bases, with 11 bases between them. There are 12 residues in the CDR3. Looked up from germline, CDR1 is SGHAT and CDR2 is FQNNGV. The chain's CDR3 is CASSGLRGTQYF. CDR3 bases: TGTGCCAGCAGCGGGCTACGGGGGACCCAGTACTTC.

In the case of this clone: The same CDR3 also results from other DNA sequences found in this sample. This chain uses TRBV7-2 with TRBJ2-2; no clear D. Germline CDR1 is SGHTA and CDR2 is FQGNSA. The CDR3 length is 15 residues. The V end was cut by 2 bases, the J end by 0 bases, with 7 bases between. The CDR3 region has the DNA TGTGCCAGCAGCTTAAGGCAGACGAACACCGGGGAGCTGTTTTTT. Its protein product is CASSLRQTNTGELFF.

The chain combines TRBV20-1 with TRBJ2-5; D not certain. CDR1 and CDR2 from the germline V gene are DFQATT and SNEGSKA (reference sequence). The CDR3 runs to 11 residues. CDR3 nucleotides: TGCACCGGCCGGCACCAAGAGACCCAGTACTTC. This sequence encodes CTGRHQETQYF.

The CDR3 loop is CASSLGISLETQYF. The CDR3 DNA is TGTGCCAGCAGCTTAGGTATCAGTTTGGAGACCCAGTACTTC. The J gene is TRBJ2-5, the V gene TRBV7-2; no clear D. V was clipped by 1 base and J by 5 bases, with 11 bases between them. Germline V gene lookup returns CDR1 SGHTA and CDR2 FQGNSA. The CDR3 extends over 14 amino acids.

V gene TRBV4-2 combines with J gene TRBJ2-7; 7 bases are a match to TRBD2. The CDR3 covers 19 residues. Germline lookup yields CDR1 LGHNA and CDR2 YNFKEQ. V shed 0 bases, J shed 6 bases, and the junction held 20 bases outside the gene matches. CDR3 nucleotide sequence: TGTGCCAGCAGCCAAGACCCCCTGGTGGCGGCGGGAGAACGTGCCGAGCAGTACTTC. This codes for CASSQDPLVAAGERAEQYF.

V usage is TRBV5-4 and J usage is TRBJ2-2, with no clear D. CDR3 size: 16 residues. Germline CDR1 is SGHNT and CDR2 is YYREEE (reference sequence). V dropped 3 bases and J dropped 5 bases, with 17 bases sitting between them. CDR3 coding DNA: TGTGCCAGCAGCTCGAGAGAGGTAGGCGGTACCGGGGAGCTGTTTTTT. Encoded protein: CASSSREVGGTGELFF.

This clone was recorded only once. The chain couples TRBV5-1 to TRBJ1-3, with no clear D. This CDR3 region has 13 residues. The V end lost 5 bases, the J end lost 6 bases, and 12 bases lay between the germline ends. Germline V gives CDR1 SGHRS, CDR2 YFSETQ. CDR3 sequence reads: CASRTLSENTIYF. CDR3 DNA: TGCGCCAGCAGGACCTTAAGTGAAAACACCATATATTTT.

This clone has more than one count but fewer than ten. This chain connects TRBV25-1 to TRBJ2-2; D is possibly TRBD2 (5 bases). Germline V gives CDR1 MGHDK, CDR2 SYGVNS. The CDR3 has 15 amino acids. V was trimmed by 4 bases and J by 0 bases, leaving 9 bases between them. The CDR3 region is CASSAPGTNTGELFF. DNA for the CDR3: TGTGCCAGCAGTGCGCCCGGGACGAACACCGGGGAGCTGTTTTTT.

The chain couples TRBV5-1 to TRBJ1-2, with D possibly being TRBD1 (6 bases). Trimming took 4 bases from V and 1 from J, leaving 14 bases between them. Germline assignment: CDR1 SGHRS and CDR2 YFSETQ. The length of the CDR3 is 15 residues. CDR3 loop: CASSPGQKFNYGYTF. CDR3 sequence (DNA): TGCGCCAGCAGCCCCGGACAGAAATTTAACTATGGCTACACCTTC.

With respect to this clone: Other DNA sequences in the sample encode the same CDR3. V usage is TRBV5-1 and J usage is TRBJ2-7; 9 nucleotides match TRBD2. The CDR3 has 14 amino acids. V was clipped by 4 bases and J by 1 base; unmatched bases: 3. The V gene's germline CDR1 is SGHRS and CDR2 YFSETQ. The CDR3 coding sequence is TGCGCCAGCAGCCTGACTAGCGGATCCTACGAGCAGTACTTC. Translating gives CASSLTSGSYEQYF.

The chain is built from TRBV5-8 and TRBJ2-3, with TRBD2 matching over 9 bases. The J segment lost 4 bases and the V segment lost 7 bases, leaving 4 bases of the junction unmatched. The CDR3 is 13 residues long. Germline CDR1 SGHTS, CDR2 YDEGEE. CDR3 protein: CASQAGGSDTQYF. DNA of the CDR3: TGTGCCAGCCAAGCGGGAGGTTCAGATACGCAGTATTTT. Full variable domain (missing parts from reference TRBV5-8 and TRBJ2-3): EAGVTQSPTHLIKTRGQQATLRCSPISGHTSVYWYQQALGLGLQFLLWYDEGEERNRGNFPPRFSGRQFPNYSSELNVNALELEDSALYLCASQAGGSDTQYFGPGTRLTVL.